Listed below are T cell receptor beta chains from one sample, sequenced in a study of CD8 T cells in ankylosing spondylitis. MiXCR, applied by TCRdb to the 5' RACE reads, yields one record per CDR3 protein. The sample includes about 140,000 distinct CDR3 sequences, approximately 9.2% of them seen just once. The sequenced sample consisted of synovial fluid, either unsorted or a sorted T cell fraction (not recorded which). All receptors come from a male donor with ankylosing spondylitis. Both conserved end residues are part of each CDR3. A D gene is named only where the DNA matches it firmly. The size of a clone is reported for some rows only, either as once, few or many, or as a class for expanded clones.

v_call	d_call	clone_size	j_call	cdr3_nt	cdr3_aa
TRBV2	NA	many	TRBJ2-1	TGTGCCAGCAGTGAATCCGTCAATGAGCAGTTCTTC	CASSESVNEQFF
TRBV20-1	NA	few	TRBJ2-1	TGCAGTGCTAGAGATAGAACGGGAGCAAGAAATGAGCAGTTCTTC	CSARDRTGARNEQFF
TRBV3-1	NA	many	TRBJ2-5	TGTGCCAGCCAGGACATATCGGGGGAGACCCAGTACTTC	CASQDISGETQYF
TRBV10-3	TRBD1	few	TRBJ1-6	TGTGCCATCAGTGAGTTCCAAACAGGGGAATATTCACCCCTCCACTTT	CAISEFQTGEYSPLHF
TRBV5-1	NA	NA	TRBJ2-2	TGCGCCAGCGGATCTTACCCCGGTACGAACACCGGGGAGCTGTTTTTT	CASGSYPGTNTGELFF
TRBV27	NA	many	TRBJ2-1	TGTGCCAGCAGTTCCGTCAGGAGAGGGTCCTACAATGAGCAGTTCTTC	CASSSVRRGSYNEQFF
TRBV11-2	NA	NA	TRBJ2-6	TGTGCCAGCAGCTTTATCCTTCGGGGGCTGGCTGGGGCCAACGTCCTGACTTTC	CASSFILRGLAGANVLTF
TRBV7-2	NA	many	TRBJ1-1	TGTGCCAGCAGCCTTGGAATTTACACTGAAGCTTTCTTT	CASSLGIYTEAFF
TRBV5-5	TRBD1	few	TRBJ1-2	TGTGCCAGCAGCTTGTCCCTGACAGGGGAGAATGGCTACACCTTC	CASSLSLTGENGYTF
TRBV20-1	NA	many	TRBJ1-1	TGCAGTGCTAGCAGGGGAAGGGCCACTGAAGCTTTCTTT	CSASRGRATEAFF
TRBV5-1	TRBD1	NA	TRBJ1-2	TGCGCCAGCAGCTTGGCCACAGGGGCGGCCTATGGCTACACCTTC	CASSLATGAAYGYTF
TRBV6-5	TRBD1	few	TRBJ1-5	TGTGCCAGCAGTTCCCGGGACAGAGCTGATCAGCCCCAGCATTTT	CASSSRDRADQPQHF
TRBV7-2	NA	NA	TRBJ2-7	TGTGCCAGCAGCTTAACGGAGACTCCAACCCGCGAGCAGTACTTC	CASSLTETPTREQYF
TRBV12-3/TRBV12-4	TRBD1	many	TRBJ1-5	TGTGCCAGCAGTACCCGGGACAGACATCAGCCCCAGCATTTT	CASSTRDRHQPQHF
TRBV5-1	NA	few	TRBJ2-1	TGCGCCAGCAGCAAACAGGGGGGGGACAATGAGCAGTTCTTC	CASSKQGGDNEQFF
TRBV14	TRBD2	NA	TRBJ2-1	TGTGCCAGCAGCCAACAACTAGCGGGAGGGTTTGAGTTCTTC	CASSQQLAGGFEFF
TRBV20-1	TRBD2	NA	TRBJ2-1	TGCAGTGCTCTTACGCGGGAGGGCCGAAACTACAATGAGCAGTTCTTC	CSALTREGRNYNEQFF
TRBV20-1	TRBD1	many	TRBJ2-2	TGCAGTGCGCCGGGACAGGGAATGACCGGGGAGCTGTTTTTT	CSAPGQGMTGELFF
TRBV14	NA	NA	TRBJ1-1	TGTGCCAGCAGCCAAGATAGGGCAGCTGAAGCTTTCTTT	CASSQDRAAEAFF
TRBV6-1	TRBD1	NA	TRBJ1-4	TGTGCCAGCAAAAGGGGGCGGACTAATGAAAAACTGTTTTTT	CASKRGRTNEKLFF
TRBV5-1	NA	NA	TRBJ1-1	TGCGCCAGCAGCTTGGGGGTGGCAGCTGAAGCTTTCTTT	CASSLGVAAEAFF
TRBV6-5	NA	few	TRBJ1-1	TGTGCCAGCAGTTACTACGAAGGCACTGAAGCTTTCTTT	CASSYYEGTEAFF
TRBV6-6	NA	many	TRBJ1-1	TGTGCCAGCGAAGCAGGGATGAACACTGAAGCTTTCTTT	CASEAGMNTEAFF
TRBV2	TRBD1	many	TRBJ2-7	TGTGCCAGCAACGGGCCAGGGGGTTTAGACAGCTCCTACGAGCAGTACTTC	CASNGPGGLDSSYEQYF
TRBV5-1	TRBD1	NA	TRBJ1-5	TGCGCCAGTAGACCGGACAGGGAAGGACAGCCCCAGCATTTT	CASRPDREGQPQHF